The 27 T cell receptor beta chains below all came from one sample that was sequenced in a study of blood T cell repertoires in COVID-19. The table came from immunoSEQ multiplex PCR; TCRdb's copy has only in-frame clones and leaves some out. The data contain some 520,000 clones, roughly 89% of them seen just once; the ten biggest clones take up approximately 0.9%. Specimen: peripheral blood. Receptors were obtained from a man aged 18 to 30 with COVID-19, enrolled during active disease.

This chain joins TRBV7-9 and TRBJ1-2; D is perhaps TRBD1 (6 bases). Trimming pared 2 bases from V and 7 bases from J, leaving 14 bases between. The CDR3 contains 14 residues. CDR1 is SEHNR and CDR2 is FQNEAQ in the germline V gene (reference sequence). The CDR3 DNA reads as TGTGCCAGCAGCTTACCAGGGGACTACGCTGGCTACACCTTC. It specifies CASSLPGDYAGYTF.

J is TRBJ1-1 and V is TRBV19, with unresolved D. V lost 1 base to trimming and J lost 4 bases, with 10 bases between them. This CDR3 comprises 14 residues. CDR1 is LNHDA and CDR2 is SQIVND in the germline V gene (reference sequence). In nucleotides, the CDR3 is TGTGCCAGTAGTATAGGACCGGAGGCCACTGAAGCTTTCTTT. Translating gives CASSIGPEATEAFF.

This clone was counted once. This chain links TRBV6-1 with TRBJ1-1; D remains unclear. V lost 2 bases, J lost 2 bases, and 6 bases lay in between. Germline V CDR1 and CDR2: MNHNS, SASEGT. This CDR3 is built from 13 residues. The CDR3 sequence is CASSEQSNTEAFF. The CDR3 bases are TGTGCCAGCAGTGAACAGTCTAACACTGAAGCTTTCTTT.

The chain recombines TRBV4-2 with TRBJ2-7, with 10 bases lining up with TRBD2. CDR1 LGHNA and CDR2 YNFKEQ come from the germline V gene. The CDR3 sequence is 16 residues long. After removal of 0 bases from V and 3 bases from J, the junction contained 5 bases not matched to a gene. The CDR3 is CASSQDLGTSVYEQYF. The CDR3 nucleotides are TGTGCCAGCAGCCAAGACCTAGGGACTAGCGTCTACGAGCAGTACTTC.

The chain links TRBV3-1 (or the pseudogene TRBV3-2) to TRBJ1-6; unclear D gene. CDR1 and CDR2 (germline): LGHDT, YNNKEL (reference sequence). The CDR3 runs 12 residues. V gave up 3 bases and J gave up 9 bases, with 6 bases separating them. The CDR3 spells CASSHSGSPLHF. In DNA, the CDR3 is TGTGCCAGCAGCCACAGCGGTTCACCCCTCCACTTT.

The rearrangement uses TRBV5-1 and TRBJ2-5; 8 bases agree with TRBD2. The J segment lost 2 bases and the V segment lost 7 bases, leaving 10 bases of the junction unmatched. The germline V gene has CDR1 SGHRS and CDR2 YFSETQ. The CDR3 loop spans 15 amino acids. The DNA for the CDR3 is TGCGCCAGCCAGCTCCGGGGGGGACGACAAGAGACCCAGTACTTC. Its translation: CASQLRGGRQETQYF.

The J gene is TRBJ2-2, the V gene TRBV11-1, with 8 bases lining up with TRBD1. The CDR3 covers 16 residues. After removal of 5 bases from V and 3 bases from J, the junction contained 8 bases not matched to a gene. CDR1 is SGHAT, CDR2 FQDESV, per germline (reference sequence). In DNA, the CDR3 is TGTGCCAGCAGCATCGGGACAGGAAGGGACACCGGGGAGCTGTTTTTT. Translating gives CASSIGTGRDTGELFF.

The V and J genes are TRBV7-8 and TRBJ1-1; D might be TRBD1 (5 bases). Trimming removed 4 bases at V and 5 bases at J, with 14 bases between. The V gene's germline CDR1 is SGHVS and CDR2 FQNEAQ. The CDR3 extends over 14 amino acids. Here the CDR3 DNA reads TGTGCCAGCAGCTATCTATTCGGGGGTACTGAAGCTTTCTTT. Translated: CASSYLFGGTEAFF. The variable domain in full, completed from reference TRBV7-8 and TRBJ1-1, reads GAGVSQSPRYKVAKRGQDVALRCDPISGHVSLFWYQQALGQGPEFLTYFQNEAQLDKSGLPSDRFFAERPEGSVSTLKIQRTQQEDSAVYLCASSYLFGGTEAFFGQGTRLTVV.

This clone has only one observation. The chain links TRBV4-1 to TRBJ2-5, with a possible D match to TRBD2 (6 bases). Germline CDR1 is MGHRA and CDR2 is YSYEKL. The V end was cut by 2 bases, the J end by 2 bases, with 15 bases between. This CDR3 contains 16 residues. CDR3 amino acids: CASSQTGGTGQETQYF. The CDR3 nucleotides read TGCGCCAGCAGCCAAACAGGCGGGACTGGGCAAGAGACCCAGTACTTC.

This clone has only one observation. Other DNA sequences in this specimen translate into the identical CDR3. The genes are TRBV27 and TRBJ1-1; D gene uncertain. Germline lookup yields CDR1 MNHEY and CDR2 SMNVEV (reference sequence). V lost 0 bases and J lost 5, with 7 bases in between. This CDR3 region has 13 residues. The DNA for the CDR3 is TGTGCCAGCAGTTTATCCCCGGGGACTGAAGCTTTCTTT. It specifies CASSLSPGTEAFF.

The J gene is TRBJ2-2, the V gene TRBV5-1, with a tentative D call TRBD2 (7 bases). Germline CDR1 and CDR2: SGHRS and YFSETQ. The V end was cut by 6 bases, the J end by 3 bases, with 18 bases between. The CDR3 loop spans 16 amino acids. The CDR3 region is CASIEISGGHTGELFF. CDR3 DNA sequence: TGCGCCAGCATTGAGATATCCGGGGGGCACACCGGGGAGCTGTTTTTT.

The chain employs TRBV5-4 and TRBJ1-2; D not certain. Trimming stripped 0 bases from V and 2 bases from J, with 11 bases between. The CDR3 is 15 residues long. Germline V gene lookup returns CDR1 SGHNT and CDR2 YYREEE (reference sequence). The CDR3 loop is CASSLAGSLNYGYTF. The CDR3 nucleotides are TGTGCCAGCAGCTTGGCCGGGAGTTTAAACTATGGCTACACCTTC.

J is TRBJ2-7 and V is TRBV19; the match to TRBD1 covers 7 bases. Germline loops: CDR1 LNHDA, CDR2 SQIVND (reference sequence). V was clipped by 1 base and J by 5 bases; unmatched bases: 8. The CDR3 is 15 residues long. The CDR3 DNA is TGTGCCAGTAGTATAGGAGGCAGGGGGATGCACGAGCAGTACTTC. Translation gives CASSIGGRGMHEQYF.

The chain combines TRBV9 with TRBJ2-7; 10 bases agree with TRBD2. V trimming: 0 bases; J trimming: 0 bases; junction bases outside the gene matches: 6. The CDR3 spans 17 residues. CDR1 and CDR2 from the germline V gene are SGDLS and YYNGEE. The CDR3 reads CASSVGVGTSASYEQYF. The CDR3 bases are TGTGCCAGCAGCGTAGGGGTGGGGACTAGCGCCTCCTACGAGCAGTACTTC.

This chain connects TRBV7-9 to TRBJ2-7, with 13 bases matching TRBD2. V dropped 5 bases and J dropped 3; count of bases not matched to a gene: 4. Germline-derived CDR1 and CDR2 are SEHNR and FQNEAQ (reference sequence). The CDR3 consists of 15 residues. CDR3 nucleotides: TGTGCCAGCAGCCAACGGACTAGCGGGAGCTACGAGCAGTACTTC. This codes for CASSQRTSGSYEQYF.

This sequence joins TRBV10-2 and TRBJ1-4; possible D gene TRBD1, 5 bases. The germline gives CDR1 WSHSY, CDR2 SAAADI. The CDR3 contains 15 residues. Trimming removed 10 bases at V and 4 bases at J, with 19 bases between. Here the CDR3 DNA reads TGCGCCACCCGAAGCCGGGGGGGTCTTAATGAAAAACTGTTTTTT. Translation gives CATRSRGGLNEKLFF.

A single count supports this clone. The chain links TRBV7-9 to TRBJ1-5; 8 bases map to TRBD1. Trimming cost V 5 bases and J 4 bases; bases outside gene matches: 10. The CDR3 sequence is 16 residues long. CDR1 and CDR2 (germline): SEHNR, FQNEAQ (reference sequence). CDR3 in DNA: TGTGCCAGCAGCCTCTGGACAGGGCGGAGAAATCAGCCCCAGCATTTT. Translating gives CASSLWTGRRNQPQHF.

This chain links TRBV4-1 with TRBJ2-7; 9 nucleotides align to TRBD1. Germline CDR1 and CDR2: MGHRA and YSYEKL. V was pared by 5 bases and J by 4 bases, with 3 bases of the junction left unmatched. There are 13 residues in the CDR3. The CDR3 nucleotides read TGCGCCAGCAGCGGACAGGGGTTTTACGAGCAGTACTTC. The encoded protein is CASSGQGFYEQYF.

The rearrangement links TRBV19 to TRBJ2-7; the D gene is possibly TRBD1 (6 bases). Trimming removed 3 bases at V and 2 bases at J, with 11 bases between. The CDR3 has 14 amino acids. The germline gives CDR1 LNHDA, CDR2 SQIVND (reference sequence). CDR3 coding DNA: TGTGCCAGTAGTATGGTCAGGGGAACCTACGAGCAGTACTTC. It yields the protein CASSMVRGTYEQYF.

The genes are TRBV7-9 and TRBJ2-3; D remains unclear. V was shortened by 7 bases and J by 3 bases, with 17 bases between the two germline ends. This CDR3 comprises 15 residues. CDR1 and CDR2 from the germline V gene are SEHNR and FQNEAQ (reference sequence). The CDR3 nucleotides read TGTGCCAGCAAGCTTGCCCCCCCCGAGACAGATACGCAGTATTTT. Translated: CASKLAPPETDTQYF.

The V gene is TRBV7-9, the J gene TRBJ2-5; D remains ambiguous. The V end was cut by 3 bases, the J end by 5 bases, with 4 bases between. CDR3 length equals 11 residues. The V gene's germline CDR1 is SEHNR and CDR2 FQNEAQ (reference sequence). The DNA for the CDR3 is TGTGCCAGCAGCTTCGGGGAGACCCAGTACTTC. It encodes CASSFGETQYF.

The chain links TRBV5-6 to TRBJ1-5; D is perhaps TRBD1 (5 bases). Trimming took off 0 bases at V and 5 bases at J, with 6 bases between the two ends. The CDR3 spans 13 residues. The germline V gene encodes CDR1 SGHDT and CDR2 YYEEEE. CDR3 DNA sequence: TGTGCCAGCAGCTTGGGCAGGGATCAGCCCCAGCATTTT. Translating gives CASSLGRDQPQHF.

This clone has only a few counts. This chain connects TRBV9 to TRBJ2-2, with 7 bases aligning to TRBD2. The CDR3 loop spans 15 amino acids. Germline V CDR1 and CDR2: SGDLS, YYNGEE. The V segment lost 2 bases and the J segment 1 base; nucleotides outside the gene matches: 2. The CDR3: CASSVQRENTGELFF. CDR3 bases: TGTGCCAGCAGCGTCCAGCGGGAGAACACCGGGGAGCTGTTTTTT.

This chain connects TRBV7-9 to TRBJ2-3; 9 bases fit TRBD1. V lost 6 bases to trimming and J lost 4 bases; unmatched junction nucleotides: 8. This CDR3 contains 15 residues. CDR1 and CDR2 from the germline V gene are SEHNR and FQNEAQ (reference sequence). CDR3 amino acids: CASRSGTGRSDTQYF. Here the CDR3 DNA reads TGTGCCAGCAGATCCGGGACAGGGAGATCAGATACGCAGTATTTT.

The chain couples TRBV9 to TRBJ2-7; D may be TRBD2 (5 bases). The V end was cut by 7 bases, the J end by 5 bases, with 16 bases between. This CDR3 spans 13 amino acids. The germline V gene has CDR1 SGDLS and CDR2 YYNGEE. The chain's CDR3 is CASASGLFHEQYF. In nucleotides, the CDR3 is TGTGCCAGCGCATCTGGACTCTTCCACGAGCAGTACTTC.

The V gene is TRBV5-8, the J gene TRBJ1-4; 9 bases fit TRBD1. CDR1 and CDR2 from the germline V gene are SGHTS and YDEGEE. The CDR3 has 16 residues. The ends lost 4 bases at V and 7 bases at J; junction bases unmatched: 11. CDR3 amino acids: CASSPGQGSRVEKLFF. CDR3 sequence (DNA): TGTGCCAGCAGCCCGGGACAGGGTTCGAGGGTTGAAAAACTGTTTTTT.

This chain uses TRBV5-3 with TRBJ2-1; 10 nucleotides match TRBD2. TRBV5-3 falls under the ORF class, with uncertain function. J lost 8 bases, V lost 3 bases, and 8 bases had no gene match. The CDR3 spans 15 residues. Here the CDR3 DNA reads TGTGCCAGAAGCTCTTCTTGGACTAGCGGCCATGAGCAGTTCTTC. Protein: CARSSSWTSGHEQFF.